This entry features one TCR beta chain sequence. These data are taken from a study of low-dose radiotherapy and immunotherapy resistance in tumors. For the study at large: Doses delivered to Cohort 2 were 1 Gy per fraction every two weeks, amounting to 13 Gy over 26 weeks. On an every-two-weeks schedule, patients received intravenous nivolumab 240 mg, along with ipilimumab 1 mg/kg every six weeks.

TRAV and TRBV primers primed cDNA for both TCRalpha and TCRbeta. The TCRs were subjected to amplification over around 19 PCR cycles employing a constant-region primer in conjunction with a V-primer adapter. In vitro transcription served to amplify the mRNA that had been isolated. TCRdb independently ran MiXCR on the reads; one entry per CDR3 protein. The data hold roughly 76,000 distinct CDR3 sequences, with about 19% observed a single time. Stated time point: before trial treatment. Sequences were derived from PBMCs, sampled before treatment. The sequence came from a male donor with prostate cancer.

The CDR3 reads CASSLGPGGPDTQYF. The CDR3 nucleotides are TGTGCCAGCAGCCTCGGGCCAGGGGGCCCAGATACGCAGTATTTT. This chain joins TRBV14 and TRBJ2-3; TRBD1 matches 8 bases. The CDR3 consists of 15 residues. CDR1 SGHDN and CDR2 FVKESK come from the germline V gene. V lost 4 bases and J lost 4; bases outside the gene matches: 7. Drawing the rest from reference TRBV14 and TRBJ2-3, the complete variable domain is EAGVTQFPSHSVIEKGQTVTLRCDPISGHDNLYWYRRVMGKEIKFLLHFVKESKQDESGMPNNRFLAERTGGTYSTLKVQPAELEDSGVYFCASSLGPGGPDTQYFGPGTRLTVL.